This T cell receptor (beta chain) was retrieved from a study of T cells in Graves' hyperthyroidism and ophthalmopathy (dated by TCRdb to the late 2010s). About the full investigation: Peripheral blood samples were taken at initial diagnosis, before any treatment was given. TCR V-J signatures able to tell the groups apart were searched for in a discovery cohort of 100 patients, of whom about 40 had Graves' ophthalmopathy and 57 had stable Graves' hyperthyroidism. An independent validation cohort of some 18 hyperthyroidism patients and 15 or so patients who later progressed to ophthalmopathy tested prospective prediction of ophthalmopathy. The 95 to 100 discovery patients were randomly divided into training and test sets at a 7:3 ratio. Thyroid tissue and blood T-cell repertoires from over 5 Graves' hyperthyroidism patients were also compared in the study. Once sampling was done, hyperthyroidism patients were given methimazole at a starting dose of 30 mg daily, whereas ophthalmopathy patients were given high-dose intravenous methylprednisolone. TCR Vbeta CDR3 sequencing of 140 or so peripheral blood samples (under 45 ophthalmopathy, 75 to 80 hyperthyroidism and roughly 17 progressor patients) is reported in the paper. Summary of the overall study and its limitations: A model built on a 13 V-J signature distinguished ophthalmopathy from stable hyperthyroidism, reaching about 88% sensitivity and 81.08% specificity in cross-validation and 80%/75% in testing. In validation, progression to ophthalmopathy was predicted by the model with about 70% sensitivity and roughly 76% specificity, a median of 6.5 months before onset. No statistical method was used to fix the sample size in advance, and group allocation was not hidden from the investigators. Blood samples also contained most of the expanded thyroid clonotypes (frequency above 0.001), which suggests that blood repertoires may reflect thyroid immune responses.

Moderately to severely active disease, a Clinical Activity Score of at least 3, a NOSPECS grade of at least 4, and a duration under 3 months were present in ophthalmopathy patients. Any patient with an uncontrolled infection, another autoimmune disease, pregnancy or lactation was excluded. Diagnoses relied on clinical symptoms, serum thyroxine and TRAb, thyroid ultrasound and orbital computed tomography. PBMCs were isolated from about 9 ml of fresh peripheral blood by Ficoll-Paque density gradient centrifugation. Trizol reagent was used to extract total RNA, and RNA quality was then checked on an Agilent 2100 Bioanalyzer. This clonotype occurred many times. Its antigen is currently not known. Per-base quality was not reported, and no clone a single base away is much larger than it. The germline V gene provides CDR1 MNHEY and CDR2 SVGAGI. V sheds 0 bases and J sheds 4 bases, leaving 15 bases between their ends. The CDR3 covers 16 residues, taking in both the cysteine and the phenylalanine. CDR3 DNA only is kept here, 48 bases in frame from base 1.

The TCR beta CDR3 regions were amplified from the RNA transcripts. The TCR CDR3 was subjected to a first round of RT-PCR using the HTBI primer set and the Qiagen OneStep RT-PCR kit. A second multiplex PCR round built the libraries, followed by size selection and purification. Paired-end sequencing of the libraries was performed with 100 bp reads on an Illumina HiSeq2000. In the source study's methods: SOAPnuke was used to process the raw data, with reads discarded if the reads contained adapters or uncalled bases, had a mean Phred below 15, or lacked an exact constant-primer or identifier match. High-quality paired reads were merged with COPE v1.2.5, and unique nucleotide sequences were defined as clonotypes. MiTCR v1.1 was used to align the clonotypes against IMGT TRBV, TRBD and TRBJ reference segments. The analysis included only V-J combinations with a frequency above 0.0001, which together covered over 98% of the repertoires. The TCS score was defined as the ratio of F50 (clonal expansion) to E x V (chaos), calculated using BLOSUM62-based TCRdist between CDR3 peptides within each V-J. Welch's t-statistics and random forest reduced fewer than 600 V-J features to 10 to 15, which were used in a naive Bayes classifier (R e1071). TCRdb took the public reads, trimmed them with fastp at Q25, ran MiXCR for clone calling and kept in-frame beta chains. Rows merge per CDR3 protein into single entries with the most common DNA and genes. The V and J calls reflect TCRdb's pipeline rather than the authors' work. The sample table shows about 520,000 distinct CDR3 sequences, and approximately 25% are seen once. The ten largest clones represent around 11% of the sample.

Material for sequencing was blood. The origin of this receptor is a woman aged 25 to 39 with Graves' ophthalmopathy. This chain joins TRBV6-5 to TRBJ2-5; no D gene is confidently identified. DNA sequence: TGTGCCAGCAGTTACTCGCTTGACTTCTCAGGAGAGACCCAGTACTTC. It is translated as CASSYSLDFSGETQYF.